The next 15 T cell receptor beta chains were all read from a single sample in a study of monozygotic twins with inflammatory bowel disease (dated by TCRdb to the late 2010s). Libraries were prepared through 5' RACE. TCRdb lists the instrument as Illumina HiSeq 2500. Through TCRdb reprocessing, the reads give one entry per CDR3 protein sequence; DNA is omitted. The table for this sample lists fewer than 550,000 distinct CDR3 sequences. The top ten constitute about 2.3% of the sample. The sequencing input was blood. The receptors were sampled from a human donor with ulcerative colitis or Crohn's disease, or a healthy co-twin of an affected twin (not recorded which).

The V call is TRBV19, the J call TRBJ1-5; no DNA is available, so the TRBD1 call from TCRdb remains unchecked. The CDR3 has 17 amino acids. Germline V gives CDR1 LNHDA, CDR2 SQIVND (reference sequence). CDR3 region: CASSLRVDLTVIKPQHF.

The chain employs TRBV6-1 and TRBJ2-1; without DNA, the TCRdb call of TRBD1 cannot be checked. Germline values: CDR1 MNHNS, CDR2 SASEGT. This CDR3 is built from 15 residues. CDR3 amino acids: CASSERTGTYNEQFF.

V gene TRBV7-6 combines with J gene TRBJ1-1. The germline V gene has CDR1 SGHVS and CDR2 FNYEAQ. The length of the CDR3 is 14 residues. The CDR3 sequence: CASSPSDPRSEAFF.

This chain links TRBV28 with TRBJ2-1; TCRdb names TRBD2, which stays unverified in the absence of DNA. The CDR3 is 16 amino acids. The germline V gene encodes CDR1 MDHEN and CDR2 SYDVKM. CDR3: CASSLPGSGIYNEQFF.

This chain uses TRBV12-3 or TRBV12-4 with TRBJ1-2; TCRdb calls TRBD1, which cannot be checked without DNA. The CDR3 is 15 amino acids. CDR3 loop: CASSGISGADGGYTF.

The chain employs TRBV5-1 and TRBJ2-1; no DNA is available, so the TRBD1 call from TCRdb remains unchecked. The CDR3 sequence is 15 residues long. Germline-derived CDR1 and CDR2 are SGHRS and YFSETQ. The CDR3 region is CASTLMGQGAHEQFF.

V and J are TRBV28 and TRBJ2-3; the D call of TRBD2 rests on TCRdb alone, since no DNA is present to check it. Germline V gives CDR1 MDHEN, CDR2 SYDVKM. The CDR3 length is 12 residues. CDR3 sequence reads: CASSLGGEAQYF.

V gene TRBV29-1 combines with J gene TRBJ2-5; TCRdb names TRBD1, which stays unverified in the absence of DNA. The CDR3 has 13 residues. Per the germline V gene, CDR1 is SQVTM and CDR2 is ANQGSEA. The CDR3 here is CSIGGTGEETQYF.

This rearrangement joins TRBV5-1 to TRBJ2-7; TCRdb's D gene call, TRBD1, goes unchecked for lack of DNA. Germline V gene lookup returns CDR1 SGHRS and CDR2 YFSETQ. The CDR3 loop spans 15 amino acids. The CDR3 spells CASTPDRGLSYEQYF.

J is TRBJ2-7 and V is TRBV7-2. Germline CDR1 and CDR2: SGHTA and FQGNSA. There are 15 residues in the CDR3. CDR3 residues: CASSLANSQAYEQYF.

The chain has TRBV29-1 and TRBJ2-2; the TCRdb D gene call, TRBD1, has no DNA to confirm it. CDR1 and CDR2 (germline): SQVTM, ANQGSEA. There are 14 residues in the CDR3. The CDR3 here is CSVEYNRGAGELFF.

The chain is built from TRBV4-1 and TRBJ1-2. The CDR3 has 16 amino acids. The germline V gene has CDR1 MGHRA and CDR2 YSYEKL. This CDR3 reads CASSQDRSGLGHGYTF.

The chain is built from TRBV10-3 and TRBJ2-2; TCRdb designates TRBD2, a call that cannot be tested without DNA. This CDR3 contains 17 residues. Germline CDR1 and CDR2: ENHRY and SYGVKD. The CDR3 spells CAISLQRGNSNTGELFF.

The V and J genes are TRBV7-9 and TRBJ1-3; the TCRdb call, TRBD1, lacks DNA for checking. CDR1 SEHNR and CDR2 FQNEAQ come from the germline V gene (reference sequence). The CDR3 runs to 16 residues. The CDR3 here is CASSLRGRSSGNTIYF.

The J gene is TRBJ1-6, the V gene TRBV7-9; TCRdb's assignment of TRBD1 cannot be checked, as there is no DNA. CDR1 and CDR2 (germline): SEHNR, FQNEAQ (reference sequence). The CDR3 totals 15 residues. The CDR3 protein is CASRGGEGANSPLHF.